The sequence of this TCR beta chain was determined in a study of molecular identifiers for immune sequencing clone quantification. Broader study findings: Naive cells had under 1% of molecules in clones above 20 RNA copies, effectors over 99%.

This clonotype was seen ten or more times. Its antigen is undetermined. Losses at the gene ends were 5 bases for V and 0 bases for J; bases not matched to a gene: 13. CDR1 and CDR2 from the germline V gene are PRHDT and FYEKMQ (reference sequence). CDR3 length equals 19 residues. The use of previously described methods and listed TCR primers produced the bulk TCR libraries. TCRdb redid the calling of the PCR reads with MiXCR, one entry per CDR3 protein. The table shows about 640,000 distinct CDR3 sequences, with about 20% occurring only once. This clonotype was sampled from a human donor in good health. Some libraries in this study had Jurkat cell RNA spiked in. The chain couples TRBV13 to TRBJ2-2; 9 bases are shared with TRBD2. The specimen was naive CD8+ T cells from blood, with Jurkat cell RNA spiked in. The subset: FACS-sorted CD8+CD4-CCR7+CD45RA+ naive T cells. The CDR3 sequence is CASSPIAVAGAANTGELFF. The CDR3, as DNA: TGTGCCAGCAGCCCGATCGCGGTAGCGGGAGCAGCGAACACCGGGGAGCTGTTTTTT. Drawing the rest from reference TRBV13 and TRBJ2-2, the complete variable domain is AAGVIQSPRHLIKEKRETATLKCYPIPRHDTVYWYQQGPGQDPQFLISFYEKMQSDKGSIPDRFSAQQFSDYHSELNMSSLELGDSALYFCASSPIAVAGAANTGELFFGEGSRLTVL.